One sample yielded the 6 T cell receptor beta chains listed below, sequenced in a study of shared clonotypes between healthy human individuals. Generated by immunoSEQ multiplex PCR, the TCRdb table keeps only in-frame clones and is missing some. The sample contains about 2.1 million clones, about 94% of which appear only once. CD45RO-negative, CCR7-positively selected cells formed the naive CD8 fraction, excluding terminally differentiated effector memory CD45RA+ cells. Sequenced input: naive CD8+ T cells from PBMCs. Every receptor here comes from a man aged 18 to 29 in good health. Some clones in this sample may be carry-over from other donors' samples.

V and J are TRBV4-1 and TRBJ2-7; D may be TRBD2 (5 bases). Germline V CDR1 and CDR2: MGHRA, YSYEKL. Trimming left V 1 base short and J 5 bases short, with 9 bases between. The CDR3 extends over 13 amino acids. CDR3 loop: CASSQVRSDEQYF. CDR3 bases: TGCGCCAGCAGCCAAGTGCGTAGCGACGAGCAGTACTTC.

The CDR3 region is CASRTSPSYEQYF. For the CDR3, the DNA is TGCGCCAGCAGGACTAGCCCCTCCTACGAGCAGTACTTC. This chain connects TRBV5-1 to TRBJ2-7, with TRBD2 identical over 7 bases. V trimming: 5 bases; J trimming: 0 bases; junction bases outside the gene matches: 2. The CDR3 loop spans 13 amino acids. The germline V gene encodes CDR1 SGHRS and CDR2 YFSETQ.

V and J are TRBV5-4 and TRBJ2-1; no reliable D call. The CDR3 consists of 11 residues. Trimming took off 4 bases at V and 7 bases at J, with 6 bases between the two ends. Germline assignment: CDR1 SGHNT and CDR2 YYREEE (reference sequence). The CDR3 DNA reads as TGTGCCAGCAGCGCCGCGAATGAGCAGTTCTTC. Translation gives CASSAANEQFF.

DNA for the CDR3: TGTGCCAGCTCACCCGGAGGAGGGAACGAGCAGTACTTC. Translated, it gives CASSPGGGNEQYF. V and J are TRBV18 and TRBJ2-7, with D perhaps matching TRBD2 (6 bases). CDR1 and CDR2 (germline): KGHSH, LQKENI. This CDR3 has 13 residues. The V end was cut by 3 bases, the J end by 5 bases, with 11 bases between.

This chain joins TRBV11-1 and TRBJ2-1, with D possibly being TRBD2 (6 bases). The CDR3 sequence is 13 residues long. V gave up 4 bases and J gave up 7 bases, with 11 bases separating them. The V gene's germline CDR1 is SGHAT and CDR2 FQDESV (reference sequence). Here the CDR3 reads CASSWRAGNEQFF. The DNA for the CDR3 is TGTGCCAGCAGCTGGAGGGCGGGGAATGAGCAGTTCTTC.

The chain has TRBV7-9 and TRBJ2-2; 7 nucleotides match TRBD1. The ends lost 4 bases at V and 0 bases at J; junction bases unmatched: 14. In germline, CDR1 is SEHNR, CDR2 FQNEAQ (reference sequence). The CDR3 is 19 amino acids. CDR3 nucleotides: TGTGCCAGCAGCTCCACCCAAGTTAACAGGGGTACGAACACCGGGGAGCTGTTTTTT. Residues: CASSSTQVNRGTNTGELFF. Full variable domain (outside the CDR3, taken from reference TRBV7-9 and TRBJ2-2): DTGVSQNPRHKITKRGQNVTFRCDPISEHNRLYWYRQTLGQGPEFLTYFQNEAQLEKSRLLSDRFSAERPKGSFSTLEIQRTEQGDSAMYLCASSSTQVNRGTNTGELFFGEGSRLTVL.